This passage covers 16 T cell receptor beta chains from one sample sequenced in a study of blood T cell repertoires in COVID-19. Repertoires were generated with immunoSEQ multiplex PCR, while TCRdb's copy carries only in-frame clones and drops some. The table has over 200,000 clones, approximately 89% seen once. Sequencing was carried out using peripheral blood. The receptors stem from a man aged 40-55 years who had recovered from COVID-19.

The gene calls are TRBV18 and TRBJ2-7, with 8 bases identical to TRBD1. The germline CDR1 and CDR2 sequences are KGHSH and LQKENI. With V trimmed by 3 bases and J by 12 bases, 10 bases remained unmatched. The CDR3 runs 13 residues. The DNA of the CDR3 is TGTGCCAGCTCACCCTTCGGACAGGGTCACTGGTACTTC. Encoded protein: CASSPFGQGHWYF.

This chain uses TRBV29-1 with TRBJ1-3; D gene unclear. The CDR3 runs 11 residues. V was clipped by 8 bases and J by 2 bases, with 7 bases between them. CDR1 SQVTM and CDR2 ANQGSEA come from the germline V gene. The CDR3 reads CSPGTGNTIYF. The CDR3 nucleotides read TGCAGCCCCGGGACTGGAAACACCATATATTTT.

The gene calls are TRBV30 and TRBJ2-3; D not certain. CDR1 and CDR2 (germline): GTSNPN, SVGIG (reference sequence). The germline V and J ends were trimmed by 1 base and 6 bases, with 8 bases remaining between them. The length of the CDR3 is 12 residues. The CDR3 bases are TGTGCCTGGAGTGCCCGTTCCGATACGCAGTATTTT. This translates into CAWSARSDTQYF.

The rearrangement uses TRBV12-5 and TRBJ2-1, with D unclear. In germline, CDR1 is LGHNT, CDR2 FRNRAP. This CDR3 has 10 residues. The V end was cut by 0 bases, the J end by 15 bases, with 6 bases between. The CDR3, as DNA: TGTGCTAGTGGTTTGGTACAGCTGTTCTTC. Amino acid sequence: CASGLVQLFF.

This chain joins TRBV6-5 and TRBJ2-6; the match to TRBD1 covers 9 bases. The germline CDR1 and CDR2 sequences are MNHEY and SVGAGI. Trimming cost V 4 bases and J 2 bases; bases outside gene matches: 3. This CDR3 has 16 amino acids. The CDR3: CASSSTGGTGANVLTF. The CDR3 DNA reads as TGTGCCAGCAGTTCAACAGGGGGCACTGGGGCCAACGTCCTGACTTTC.

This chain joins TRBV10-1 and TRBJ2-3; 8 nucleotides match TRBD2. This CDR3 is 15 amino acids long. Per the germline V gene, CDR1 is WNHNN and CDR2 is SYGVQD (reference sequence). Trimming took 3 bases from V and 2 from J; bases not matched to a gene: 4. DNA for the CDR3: TGCGCCAGCAGTGATGGCGGGGGGTACACAGATACGCAGTATTTT. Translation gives CASSDGGGYTDTQYF.

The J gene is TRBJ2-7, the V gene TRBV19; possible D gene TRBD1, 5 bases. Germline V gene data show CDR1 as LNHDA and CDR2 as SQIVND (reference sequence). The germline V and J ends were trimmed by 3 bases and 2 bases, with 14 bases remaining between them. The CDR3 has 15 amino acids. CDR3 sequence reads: CASSIGDSLPYEQYF. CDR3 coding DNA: TGTGCCAGTAGTATCGGTGACAGTCTCCCCTACGAGCAGTACTTC.

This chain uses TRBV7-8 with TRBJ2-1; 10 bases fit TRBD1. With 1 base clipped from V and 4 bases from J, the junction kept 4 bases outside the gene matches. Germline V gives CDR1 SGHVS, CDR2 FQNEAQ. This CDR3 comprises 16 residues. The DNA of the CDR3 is TGTGCCAGCAGCTTAGTCGGGGACAGGGGATACAATGAGCAGTTCTTC. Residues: CASSLVGDRGYNEQFF.

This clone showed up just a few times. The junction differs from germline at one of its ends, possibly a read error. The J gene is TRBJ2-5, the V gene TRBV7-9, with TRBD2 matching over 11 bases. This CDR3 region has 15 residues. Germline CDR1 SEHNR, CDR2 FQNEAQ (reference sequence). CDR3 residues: CASTLTGTSGETQYF. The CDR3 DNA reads TGTGCCAGCACCTTAACCGGGACTAGCGGAGAGACCCAGTACTTC.

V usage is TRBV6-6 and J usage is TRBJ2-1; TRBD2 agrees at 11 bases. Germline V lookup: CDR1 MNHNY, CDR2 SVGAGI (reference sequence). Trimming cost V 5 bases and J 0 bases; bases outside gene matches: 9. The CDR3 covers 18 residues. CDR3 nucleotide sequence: TGTGCCAGCAGTCATGGACTAGCGGGCCTTAGCTCCTACAATGAGCAGTTCTTC. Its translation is CASSHGLAGLSSYNEQFF.

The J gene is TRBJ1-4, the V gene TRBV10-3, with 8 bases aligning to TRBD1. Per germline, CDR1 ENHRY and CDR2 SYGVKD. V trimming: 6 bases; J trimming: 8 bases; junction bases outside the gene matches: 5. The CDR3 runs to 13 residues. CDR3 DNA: TGTGCCATCAGCCTAGACAGGGGAGAAAAACTGTTTTTT. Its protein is CAISLDRGEKLFF.

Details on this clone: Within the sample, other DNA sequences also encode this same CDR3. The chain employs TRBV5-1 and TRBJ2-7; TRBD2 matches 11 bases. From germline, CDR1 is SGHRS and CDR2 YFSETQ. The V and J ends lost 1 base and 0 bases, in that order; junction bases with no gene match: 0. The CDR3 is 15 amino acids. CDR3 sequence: CASSLTSGSSYEQYF. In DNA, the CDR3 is TGCGCCAGCAGCTTGACTAGCGGGAGCTCCTACGAGCAGTACTTC. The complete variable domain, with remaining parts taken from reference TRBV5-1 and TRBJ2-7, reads KAGVTQTPRYLIKTRGQQVTLSCSPISGHRSVSWYQQTPGQGLQFLFEYFSETQRNKGNFPGRFSGRQFSNSRSEMNVSTLELGDSALYLCASSLTSGSSYEQYFGPGTRLTVT.

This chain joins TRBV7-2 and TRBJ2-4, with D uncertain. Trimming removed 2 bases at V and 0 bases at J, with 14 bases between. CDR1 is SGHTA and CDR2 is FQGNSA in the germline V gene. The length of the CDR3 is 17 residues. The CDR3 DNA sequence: TGTGCCAGCAGCTTAAGTTTGTCTGTACTAGCCAAAAACATTCAGTACTTC. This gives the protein CASSLSLSVLAKNIQYF.

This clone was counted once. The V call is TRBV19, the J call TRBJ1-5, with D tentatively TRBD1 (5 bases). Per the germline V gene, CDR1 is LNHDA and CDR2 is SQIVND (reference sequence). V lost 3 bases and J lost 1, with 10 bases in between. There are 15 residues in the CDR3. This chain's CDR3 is CASSIGGRSNQPQHF. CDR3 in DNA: TGTGCCAGTAGTATCGGGGGTAGGAGCAATCAGCCCCAGCATTTT.

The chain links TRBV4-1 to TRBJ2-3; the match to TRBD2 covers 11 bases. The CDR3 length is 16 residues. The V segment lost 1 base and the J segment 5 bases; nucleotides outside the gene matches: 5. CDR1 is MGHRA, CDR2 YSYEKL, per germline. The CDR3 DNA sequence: TGCGCCAGCAGCCAAGGCTGGCTAGCGGGAGGAGATACGCAGTATTTT. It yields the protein CASSQGWLAGGDTQYF.

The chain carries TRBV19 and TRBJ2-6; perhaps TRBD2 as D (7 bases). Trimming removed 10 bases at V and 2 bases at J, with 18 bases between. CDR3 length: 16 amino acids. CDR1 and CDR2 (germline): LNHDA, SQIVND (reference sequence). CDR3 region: CATTKRGGAGANVLTF. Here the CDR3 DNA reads TGTGCCACTACCAAACGCGGGGGCGCTGGGGCCAACGTCCTGACTTTC.